The 11 T cell receptor beta chains given below trace back to one sample, sequenced in a study of T cell responses to AZD1222 COVID-19 vaccine. TCRdb's table, derived via immunoSEQ multiplex PCR, lists solely in-frame clones and lacks some. The table lists tens of thousands of clones, around 90% of them singletons, with about 24% in the top ten. Sequenced material: peripheral blood, taken on day 0 of AZD1222 vaccination. The receptors come from an adult in good health.

The V call is TRBV11-2, the J call TRBJ1-3; 8 positions agree with TRBD1. The CDR3 spans 15 residues. The germline CDR1 and CDR2 sequences are SGHAT and FQNNGV. V was clipped by 5 bases and J by 3 bases; unmatched bases: 6. CDR3 amino acids: CASSPMTGVGNTIYF. CDR3 coding DNA: TGTGCCAGCAGCCCCATGACAGGGGTTGGAAACACCATATATTTT.

V usage is TRBV6-2 or TRBV6-3 and J usage is TRBJ1-2; no reliable D call. From germline, CDR1 is MNHEY and CDR2 SVGEGT. CDR3 size: 13 residues. Trimming cost V 6 bases and J 0 bases, with 8 bases left between them. CDR3 sequence (DNA): TGTGCCAGCAGCCCCGACCCTAACTATGGCTACACCTTC. Translation gives CASSPDPNYGYTF.

V usage is TRBV5-5 and J usage is TRBJ1-6, with 7 bases identical to TRBD1. V lost 3 bases to trimming and J lost 10 bases; unmatched junction nucleotides: 7. From germline, CDR1 is SGHKS and CDR2 YYEKEE (reference sequence). The CDR3 runs 14 residues. In nucleotides, the CDR3 is TGTGCCAGCAGCTCTGGACAGGTTGGCTCACCCCTCCACTTT. Translating gives CASSSGQVGSPLHF.

Written as DNA, the CDR3 is TGTGCCAGCAGCTTACTCTCGGGACTAGCAGTAGATACGCAGTATTTT. This encodes CASSLLSGLAVDTQYF. J is TRBJ2-3 and V is TRBV5-6; 9 positions agree with TRBD2. The germline V gene has CDR1 SGHDT and CDR2 YYEEEE. The CDR3 covers 16 residues. With 2 bases clipped from V and 5 bases from J, the junction kept 9 bases outside the gene matches.

The rearrangement uses TRBV6-5 and TRBJ1-2; TRBD1 is a possible D gene (6 bases). Trimming removed 6 bases at V and 3 bases at J, with 14 bases between. The CDR3 has 14 residues. Germline-derived CDR1 and CDR2 are MNHEY and SVGAGI. This CDR3 is CASSKTRGYYGYTF. CDR3 nucleotides: TGTGCCAGCAGCAAGACAAGGGGGTACTATGGCTACACCTTC.

The rearrangement uses TRBV6-5 and TRBJ2-7; D call uncertain. CDR1 is MNHEY and CDR2 is SVGAGI in the germline V gene. The CDR3 is 12 residues long. V was pared by 6 bases and J by 4 bases, with 10 bases between. Here the CDR3 DNA reads TGTGCCAGCAGCCCCGGGCCTTACGAGCAGTACTTC. Encoded protein: CASSPGPYEQYF.

The chain uses TRBV2 and TRBJ1-1; D perhaps matches TRBD1 (5 bases). CDR1 and CDR2 from the germline V gene are SNHLY and FYNNEI. The length of the CDR3 is 14 residues. V was trimmed by 6 bases and J by 1 base, leaving 12 bases between them. In DNA form, the CDR3 reads TGTGCCAGCAGACCCGGGGGGGGGAACACTGAAGCTTTCTTT. Encoded protein: CASRPGGGNTEAFF.

The chain links TRBV20-1 to TRBJ2-1; D may be TRBD1 (6 bases). The CDR3 totals 16 residues. CDR1 and CDR2 from the germline V gene are DFQATT and SNEGSKA (reference sequence). The germline V and J ends were trimmed by 3 bases and 4 bases, with 19 bases remaining between them. CDR3 in amino acids: CSASRSFRGSYNEQFF. The CDR3 DNA follows: TGCAGTGCTAGTCGTTCTTTCAGGGGTTCGTACAATGAGCAGTTCTTC.

The genes are TRBV7-9 and TRBJ2-1; weak D call: TRBD2 (5 bases). Per the germline V gene, CDR1 is SEHNR and CDR2 is FQNEAQ (reference sequence). The V gene lost 3 bases and the J gene lost 3 bases, with 12 bases spanning the gap. This CDR3 has 15 residues. The CDR3 sequence: CASSFSRDIYNEQFF. DNA for the CDR3: TGTGCCAGCAGCTTTTCCCGGGATATCTACAATGAGCAGTTCTTC.

Regarding this clone: A far larger clone is one base from this, pointing to a likely read error. Other DNA sequences in this sample translate to the same CDR3. The rearrangement links TRBV15 to TRBJ2-5, with D perhaps assigned TRBD1 or TRBD2 (5 bases each). Germline CDR1 is LNHNV and CDR2 is YYDKDF (reference sequence). Trimming took 4 bases from V and 4 from J, leaving 10 bases between them. The CDR3 contains 13 residues. CDR3 protein: CATSTTGGETQYF. The DNA for the CDR3 is TGTGCCACCAGCACCACTGGGGGAGAGACCCAGTACTTC.

The rearrangement joins TRBV10-3 to TRBJ1-6, with 8 bases identical to TRBD1. Germline trimming cut 6 bases from V and 2 bases from J; bases unmatched to any gene: 6. Germline V gene data show CDR1 as ENHRY and CDR2 as SYGVKD. The CDR3 sequence is 16 residues long. CDR3 sequence: CAIRPGQGAYNSPLHF. The DNA of the CDR3 is TGTGCCATCAGACCCGGACAGGGCGCCTATAATTCACCCCTCCACTTT.